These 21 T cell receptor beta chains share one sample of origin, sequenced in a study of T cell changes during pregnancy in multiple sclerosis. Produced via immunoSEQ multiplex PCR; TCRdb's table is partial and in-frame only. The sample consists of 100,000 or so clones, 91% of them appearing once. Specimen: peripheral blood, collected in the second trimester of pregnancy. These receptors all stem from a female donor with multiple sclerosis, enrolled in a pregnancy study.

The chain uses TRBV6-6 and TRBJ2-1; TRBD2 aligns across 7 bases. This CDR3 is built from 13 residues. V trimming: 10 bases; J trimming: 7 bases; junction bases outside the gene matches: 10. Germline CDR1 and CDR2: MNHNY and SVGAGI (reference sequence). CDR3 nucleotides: TGTGCCACCAAGCGGGATGGGGGGAATGAGCAGTTCTTC. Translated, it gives CATKRDGGNEQFF.

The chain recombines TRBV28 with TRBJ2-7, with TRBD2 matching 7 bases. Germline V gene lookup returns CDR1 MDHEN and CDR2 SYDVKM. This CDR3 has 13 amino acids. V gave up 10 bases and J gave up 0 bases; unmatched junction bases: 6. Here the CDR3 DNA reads TGTGCCACCCGTGCGGGAGCCTCCTACGAGCAGTACTTC. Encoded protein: CATRAGASYEQYF.

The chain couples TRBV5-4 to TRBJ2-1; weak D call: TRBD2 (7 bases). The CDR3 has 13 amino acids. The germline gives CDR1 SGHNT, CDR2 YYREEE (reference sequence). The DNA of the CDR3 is TGTGCAGGGGGGGAGAGCTCCTACAATGAGCAGTTCTTC. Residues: CAGGESSYNEQFF.

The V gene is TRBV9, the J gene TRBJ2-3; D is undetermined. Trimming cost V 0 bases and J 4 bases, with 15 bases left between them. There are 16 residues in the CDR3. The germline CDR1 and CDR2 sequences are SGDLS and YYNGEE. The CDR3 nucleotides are TGTGCCAGCAGCGTAGCTACTTCGGGTTTGGCAGATACGCAGTATTTT. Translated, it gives CASSVATSGLADTQYF.

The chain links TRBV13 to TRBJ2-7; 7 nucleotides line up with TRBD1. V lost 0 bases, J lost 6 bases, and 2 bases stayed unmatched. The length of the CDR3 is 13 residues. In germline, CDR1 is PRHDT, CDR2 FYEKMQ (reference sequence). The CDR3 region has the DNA TGTGCCAGCAGCTTAGGGACAGGGCCCGAGCAGTACTTC. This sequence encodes CASSLGTGPEQYF.

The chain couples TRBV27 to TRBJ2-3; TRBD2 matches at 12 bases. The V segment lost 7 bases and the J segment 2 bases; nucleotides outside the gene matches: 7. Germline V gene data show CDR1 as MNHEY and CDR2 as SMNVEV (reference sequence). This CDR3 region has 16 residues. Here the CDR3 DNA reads TGTGCCAGCATCCAAGGGACTAGCGGGTACACAGATACGCAGTATTTT. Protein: CASIQGTSGYTDTQYF.

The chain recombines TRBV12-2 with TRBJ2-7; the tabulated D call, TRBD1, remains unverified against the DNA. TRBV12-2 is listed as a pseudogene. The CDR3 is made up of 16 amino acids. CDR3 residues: CASRPSNRDPPYEQYF. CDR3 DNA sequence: TGTGCAAGTCGCCCTTCCAACAGGGACCCCCCCTACGAGCAGTACTTC.

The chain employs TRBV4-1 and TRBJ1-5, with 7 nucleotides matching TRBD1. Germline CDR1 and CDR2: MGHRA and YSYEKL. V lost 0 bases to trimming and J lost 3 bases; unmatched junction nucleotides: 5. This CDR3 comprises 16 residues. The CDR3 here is CASSQETGLINQPQHF. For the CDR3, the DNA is TGCGCCAGCAGCCAAGAGACAGGGCTCATCAATCAGCCCCAGCATTTT.

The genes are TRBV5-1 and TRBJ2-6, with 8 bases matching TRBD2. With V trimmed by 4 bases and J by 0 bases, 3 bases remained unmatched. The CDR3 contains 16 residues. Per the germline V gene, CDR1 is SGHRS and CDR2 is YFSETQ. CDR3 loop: CASSPGGGSGANVLTF. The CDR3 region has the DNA TGCGCCAGCAGCCCGGGGGGGGGCTCTGGGGCCAACGTCCTGACTTTC.

The CDR3 spells CASSQVSGFTGGGNTEAFF. The CDR3 nucleotides read TGCGCCAGCAGCCAAGTTTCGGGTTTTACAGGGGGGGGTAACACTGAAGCTTTCTTT. The chain is built from TRBV4-3 and TRBJ1-1; 8 bases map to TRBD1. Germline assignment: CDR1 LGHNA and CDR2 YSLEER. This CDR3 is 19 amino acids long. The junction had 15 bases not matched to a gene; V was cut back by 1 base and J by 2 bases.

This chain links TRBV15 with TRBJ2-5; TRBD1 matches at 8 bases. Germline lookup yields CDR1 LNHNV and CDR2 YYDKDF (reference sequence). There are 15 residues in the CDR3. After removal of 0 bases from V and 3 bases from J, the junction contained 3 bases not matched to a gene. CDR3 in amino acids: CATSREGQGEETQYF. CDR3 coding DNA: TGTGCCACCAGCAGAGAAGGACAGGGCGAAGAGACCCAGTACTTC.

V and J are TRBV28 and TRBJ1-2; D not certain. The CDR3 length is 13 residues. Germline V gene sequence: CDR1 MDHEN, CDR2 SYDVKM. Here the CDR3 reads CGSNGGGNYGYTF. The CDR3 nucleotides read TGTGGGTCCAACGGCGGTGGAAACTATGGCTACACCTTC.

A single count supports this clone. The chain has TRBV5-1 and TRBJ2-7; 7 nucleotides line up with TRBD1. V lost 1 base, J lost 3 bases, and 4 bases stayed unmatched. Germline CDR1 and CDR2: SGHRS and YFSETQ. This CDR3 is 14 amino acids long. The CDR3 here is CASSLSRGSYEQYF. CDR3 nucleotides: TGCGCCAGCAGCTTGAGCAGGGGGAGCTACGAGCAGTACTTC.

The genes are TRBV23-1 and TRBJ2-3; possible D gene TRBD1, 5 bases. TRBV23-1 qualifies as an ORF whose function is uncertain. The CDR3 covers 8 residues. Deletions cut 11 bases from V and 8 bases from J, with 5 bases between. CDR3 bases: TGCGCCCAGGGTACGCAGTATTTT. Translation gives CAQGTQYF.

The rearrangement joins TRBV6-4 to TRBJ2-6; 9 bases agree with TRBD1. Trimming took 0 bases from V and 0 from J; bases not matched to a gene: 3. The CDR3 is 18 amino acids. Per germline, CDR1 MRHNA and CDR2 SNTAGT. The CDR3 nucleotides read TGTGCCAGCAGTGACTCTGGGACAGGGAGCTCTGGGGCCAACGTCCTGACTTTC. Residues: CASSDSGTGSSGANVLTF.

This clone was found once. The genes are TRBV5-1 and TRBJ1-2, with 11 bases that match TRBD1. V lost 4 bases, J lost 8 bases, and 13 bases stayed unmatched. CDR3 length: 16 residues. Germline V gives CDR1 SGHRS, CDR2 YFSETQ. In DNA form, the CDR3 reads TGCGCCAGCAGCCCGAACACCGGGACAGGGGGAGGGGGCTACACCTTC. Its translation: CASSPNTGTGGGGYTF.

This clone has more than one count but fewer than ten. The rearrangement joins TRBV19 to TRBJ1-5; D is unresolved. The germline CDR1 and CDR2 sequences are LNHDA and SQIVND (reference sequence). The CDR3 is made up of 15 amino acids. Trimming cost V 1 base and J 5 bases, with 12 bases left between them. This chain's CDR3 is CASSIGGNWDQPQHF. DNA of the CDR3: TGTGCCAGTAGTATAGGAGGGAATTGGGATCAGCCCCAGCATTTT.

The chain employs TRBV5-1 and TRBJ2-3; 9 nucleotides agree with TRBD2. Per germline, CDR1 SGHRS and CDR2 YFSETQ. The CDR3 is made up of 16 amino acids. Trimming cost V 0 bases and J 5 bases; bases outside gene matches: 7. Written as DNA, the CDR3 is TGCGCCAGCAGCTTGGAACCTAGCGGGGCCGGAGATACGCAGTATTTT. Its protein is CASSLEPSGAGDTQYF.

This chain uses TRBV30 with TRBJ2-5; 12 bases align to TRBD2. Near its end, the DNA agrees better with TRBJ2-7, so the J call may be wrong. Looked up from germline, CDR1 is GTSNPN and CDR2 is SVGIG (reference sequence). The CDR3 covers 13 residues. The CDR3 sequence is CAWTSGRDYEQYF. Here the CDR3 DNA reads TGTGCCTGGACTAGCGGGAGGGATTACGAGCAGTACTTC.

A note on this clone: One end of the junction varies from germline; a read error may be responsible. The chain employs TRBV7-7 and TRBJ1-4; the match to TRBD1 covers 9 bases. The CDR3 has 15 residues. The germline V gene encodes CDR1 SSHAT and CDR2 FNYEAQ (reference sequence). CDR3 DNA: TGTGCTAGCAGCCCCCACCCTGGACAGGGGGAAAAACTGTTTTTT. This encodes CASSPHPGQGEKLFF.

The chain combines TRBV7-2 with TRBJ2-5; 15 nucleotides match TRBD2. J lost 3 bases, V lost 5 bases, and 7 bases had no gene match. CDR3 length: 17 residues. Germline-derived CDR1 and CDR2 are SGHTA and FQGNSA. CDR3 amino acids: CASSPGLAGGGKETQYF. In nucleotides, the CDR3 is TGTGCCAGCAGCCCGGGACTAGCGGGAGGAGGAAAAGAGACCCAGTACTTC.